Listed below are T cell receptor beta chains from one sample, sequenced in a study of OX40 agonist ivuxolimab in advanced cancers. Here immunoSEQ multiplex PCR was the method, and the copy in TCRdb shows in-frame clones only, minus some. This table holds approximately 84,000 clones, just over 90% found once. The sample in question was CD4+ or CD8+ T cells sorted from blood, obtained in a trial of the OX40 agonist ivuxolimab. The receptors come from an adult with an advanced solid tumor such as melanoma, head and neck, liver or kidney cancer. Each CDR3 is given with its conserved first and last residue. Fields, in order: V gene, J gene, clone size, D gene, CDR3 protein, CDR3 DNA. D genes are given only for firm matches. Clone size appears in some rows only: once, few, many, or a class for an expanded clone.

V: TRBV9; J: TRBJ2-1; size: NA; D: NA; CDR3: CASSGTRGEQFF; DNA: TGTGCCAGCAGCGGTACCCGGGGGGAGCAGTTCTTC
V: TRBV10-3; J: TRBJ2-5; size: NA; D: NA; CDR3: CAISATTYQETQYF; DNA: TGTGCCATCAGTGCCACAACGTACCAAGAGACCCAGTACTTC
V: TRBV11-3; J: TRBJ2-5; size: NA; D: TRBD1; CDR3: CASREQGEKETQYF; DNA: TGTGCCAGCAGAGAACAGGGGGAAAAAGAGACCCAGTACTTC
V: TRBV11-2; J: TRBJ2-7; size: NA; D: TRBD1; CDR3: CASTGQGISYEQYF; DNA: TGTGCCAGCACCGGACAGGGTATTTCCTACGAGCAGTACTTC
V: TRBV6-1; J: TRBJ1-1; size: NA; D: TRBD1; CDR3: CASTQTGDTEAFF; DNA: TGTGCCAGCACGCAGACAGGGGACACTGAAGCTTTCTTT
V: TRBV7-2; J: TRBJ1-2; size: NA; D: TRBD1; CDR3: CASSPSGGGYTF; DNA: TGTGCCAGCAGCCCTTCAGGGGGAGGCTACACCTTC
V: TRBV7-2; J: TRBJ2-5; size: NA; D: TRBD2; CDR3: CASSLMGGGPVETQYF; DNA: TGTGCCAGCAGCTTAATGGGCGGGGGGCCCGTAGAGACCCAGTACTTC
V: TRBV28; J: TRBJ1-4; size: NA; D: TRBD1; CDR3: CASSFRTGGGYNEKLFF; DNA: TGTGCCAGCAGTTTCAGGACAGGGGGAGGATATAATGAAAAACTGTTTTTT
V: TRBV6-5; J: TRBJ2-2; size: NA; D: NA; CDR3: CASTSGELFF; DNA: TGTGCCAGCACGTCCGGGGAGCTGTTTTTT
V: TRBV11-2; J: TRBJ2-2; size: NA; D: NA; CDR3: CASRPPGEGTGELFF; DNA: TGTGCCAGCAGACCCCCGGGTGAAGGCACCGGGGAGCTGTTTTTT
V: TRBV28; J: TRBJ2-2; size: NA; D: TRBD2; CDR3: CASRRSGGAVGELFF; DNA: TGTGCCAGCAGGCGTAGCGGGGGGGCCGTCGGGGAGCTGTTTTTT
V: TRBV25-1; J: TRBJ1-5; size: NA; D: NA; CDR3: CASKLDRGRRNQPQHF; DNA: TGTGCCAGCAAATTAGACAGAGGACGACGCAATCAGCCCCAGCATTTT
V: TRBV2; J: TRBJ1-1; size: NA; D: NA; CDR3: CASSETAQPKAFF; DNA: TGTGCCAGCAGTGAAACGGCCCAACCAAAAGCTTTCTTT
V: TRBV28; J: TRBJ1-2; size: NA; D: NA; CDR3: CASSPLRAGYTF; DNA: TGTGCCAGCAGTCCCCTGCGGGCAGGCTACACCTTC
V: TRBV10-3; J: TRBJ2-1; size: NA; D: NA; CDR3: CAARDQGILSEQFF; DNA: TGTGCCGCTCGGGACCAAGGAATTTTAAGTGAGCAGTTCTTC
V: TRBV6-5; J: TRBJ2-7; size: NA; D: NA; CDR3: CASRSLGQSYEQYF; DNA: TGTGCCAGCAGGTCCCTAGGACAGTCCTACGAGCAGTACTTC
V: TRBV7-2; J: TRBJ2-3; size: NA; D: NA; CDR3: CASSLSRTTDTQYF; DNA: TGTGCCAGCAGCTTATCGCGGACCACAGATACGCAGTATTTT
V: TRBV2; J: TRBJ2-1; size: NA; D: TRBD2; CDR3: CATDRDGRWNEQFF; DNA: TGTGCCACTGACCGGGACGGGAGGTGGAATGAGCAGTTCTTC
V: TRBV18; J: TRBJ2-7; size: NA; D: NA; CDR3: CASSPALNSREQYF; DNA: TGTGCCAGCTCACCGGCTCTTAACTCGAGAGAGCAGTACTTC
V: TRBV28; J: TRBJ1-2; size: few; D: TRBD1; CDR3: CASRPTGDYGYTF; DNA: TGTGCCAGCAGGCCGACAGGGGACTATGGCTACACCTTC
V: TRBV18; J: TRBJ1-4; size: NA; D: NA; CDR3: CASSPTGGQGEKLFF; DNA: TGTGCCAGCTCACCCACCGGTGGACAAGGCGAAAAACTGTTTTTT
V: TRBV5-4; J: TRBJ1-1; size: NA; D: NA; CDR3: CASSSVGVTEAFF; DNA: TGTGCCAGCAGCTCTGTGGGGGTCACTGAAGCTTTCTTT
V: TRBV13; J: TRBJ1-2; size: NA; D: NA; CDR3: CASSLARGYGYTF; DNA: TGTGCCAGCAGCTTAGCTCGGGGGTATGGCTACACCTTC
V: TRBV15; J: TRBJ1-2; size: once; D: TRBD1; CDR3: CATRVDRSYGYTF; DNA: TGTGCCACCAGAGTGGACAGGTCCTATGGCTACACCTTC
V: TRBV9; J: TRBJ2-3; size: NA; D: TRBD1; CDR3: CASSVGGSGGRTDTQYF; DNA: TGTGCCAGCAGCGTAGGTGGGTCAGGGGGTCGCACAGATACGCAGTATTTT
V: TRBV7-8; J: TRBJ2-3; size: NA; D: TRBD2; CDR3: CASSPRLREADTQYF; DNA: TGTGCCAGCAGCCCCAGACTACGGGAGGCGGATACGCAGTATTTT
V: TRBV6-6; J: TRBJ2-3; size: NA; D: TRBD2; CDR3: CASSYGTIYADTQYF; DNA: TGTGCCAGCAGTTACGGGACTATTTATGCAGATACGCAGTATTTT
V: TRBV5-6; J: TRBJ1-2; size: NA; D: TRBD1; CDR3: CASSWKDRGLGYTF; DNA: TGTGCCAGCAGCTGGAAGGACAGGGGGCTTGGCTACACCTTC
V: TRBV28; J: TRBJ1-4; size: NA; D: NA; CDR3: CASSFFGVEGTEKLFF; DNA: TGTGCCAGCAGTTTCTTTGGTGTAGAGGGCACGGAAAAACTGTTTTTT
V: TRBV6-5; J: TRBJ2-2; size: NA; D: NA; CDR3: CASSYRTPTGELFF; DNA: TGTGCCAGCAGTTACCGGACTCCCACCGGGGAGCTGTTTTTT
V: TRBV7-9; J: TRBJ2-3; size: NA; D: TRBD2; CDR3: CASRRLAGGRTDTQYF; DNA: TGTGCCAGCAGACGACTAGCGGGGGGGAGAACAGATACGCAGTATTTT
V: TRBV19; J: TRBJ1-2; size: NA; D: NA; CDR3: CASRMRGDNYGYTF; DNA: TGTGCCAGTAGGATGAGGGGGGATAACTATGGCTACACCTTC
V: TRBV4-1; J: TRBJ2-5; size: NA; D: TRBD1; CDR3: CASSQPGGQETQYF; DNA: TGCGCCAGCAGCCAACCAGGGGGCCAAGAGACCCAGTACTTC
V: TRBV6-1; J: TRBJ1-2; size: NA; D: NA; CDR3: CASSAKTAPLSGYTF; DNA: TGTGCCAGCAGTGCTAAGACAGCTCCCTTATCTGGCTACACCTTC